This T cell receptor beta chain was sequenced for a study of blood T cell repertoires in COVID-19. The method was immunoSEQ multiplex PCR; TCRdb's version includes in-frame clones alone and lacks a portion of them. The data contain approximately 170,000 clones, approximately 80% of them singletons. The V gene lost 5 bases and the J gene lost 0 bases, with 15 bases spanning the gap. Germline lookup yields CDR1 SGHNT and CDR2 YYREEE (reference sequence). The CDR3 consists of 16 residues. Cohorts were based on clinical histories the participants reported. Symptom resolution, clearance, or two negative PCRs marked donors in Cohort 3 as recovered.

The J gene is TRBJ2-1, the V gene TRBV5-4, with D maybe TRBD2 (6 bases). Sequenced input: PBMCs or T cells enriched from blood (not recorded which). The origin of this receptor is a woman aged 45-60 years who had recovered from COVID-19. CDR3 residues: CASRPGGTSSYNEQFF. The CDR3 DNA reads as TGTGCCAGCAGGCCTGGGGGGACGAGCTCCTACAATGAGCAGTTCTTC.